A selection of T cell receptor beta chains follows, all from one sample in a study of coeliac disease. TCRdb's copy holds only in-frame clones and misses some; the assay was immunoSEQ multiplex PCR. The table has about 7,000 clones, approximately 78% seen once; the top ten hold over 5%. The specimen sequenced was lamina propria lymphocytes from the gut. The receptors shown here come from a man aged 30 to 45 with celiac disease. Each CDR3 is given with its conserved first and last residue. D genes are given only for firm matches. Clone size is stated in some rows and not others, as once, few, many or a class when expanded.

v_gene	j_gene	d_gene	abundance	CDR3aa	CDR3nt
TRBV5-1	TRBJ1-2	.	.	CASSLRMNYGYTF	TGCGCCAGCAGTCTCAGAATGAACTATGGCTACACCTTC
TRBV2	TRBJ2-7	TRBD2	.	CASSEVGTRPRHEQYF	TGTGCCAGCAGTGAAGTGGGGACTAGGCCTCGGCACGAGCAGTACTTC
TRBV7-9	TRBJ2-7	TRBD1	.	CASSTGAYEQYF	TGTGCCAGCAGTACAGGGGCCTACGAGCAGTACTTC
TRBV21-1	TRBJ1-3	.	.	CASSQDRYKYSGNTIYF	TGTGCCAGCAGCCAGGACAGGTACAAATACTCTGGAAACACCATATATTTT
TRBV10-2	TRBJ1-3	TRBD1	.	CASSRDSYSGNTIYF	TGCGCCAGCAGTAGGGACAGTTACTCTGGAAACACCATATATTTT
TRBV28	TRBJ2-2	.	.	CASRSRWGQGTGELFF	TGTGCCAGCAGATCGCGTTGGGGGCAAGGCACCGGGGAGCTGTTTTTT
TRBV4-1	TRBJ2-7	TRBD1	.	CASSAMGQQAYEQYF	TGCGCCAGCAGCGCAATGGGACAGCAAGCCTACGAGCAGTACTTC
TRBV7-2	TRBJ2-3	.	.	CASSLERRAEQYF	TGTGCCAGCAGCTTAGAGAGGCGGGCTGAGCAGTATTTT
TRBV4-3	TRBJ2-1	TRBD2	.	CASSQDLAGDFYNEQFF	TGCGCCAGCAGCCAAGACCTAGCGGGAGATTTCTACAATGAGCAGTTCTTC
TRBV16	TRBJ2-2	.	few	CASSQGHPSNTGELFF	TGTGCCAGCAGTCAAGGACATCCCTCGAACACCGGGGAGCTGTTTTTT
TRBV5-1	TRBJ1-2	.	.	CASSPRGGRGYTF	TGCGCCAGCAGCCCCCGGGGGGGTAGGGGCTACACCTTC
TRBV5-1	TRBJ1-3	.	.	CASSPDSPGNTIYF	TGCGCCAGCAGCCCGGACAGCCCGGGAAACACCATATATTTT
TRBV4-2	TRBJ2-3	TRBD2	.	CASSQGSTSGSTDTQYF	TGTGCCAGCAGCCAGGGCTCGACTAGCGGGAGTACAGATACGCAGTATTTT
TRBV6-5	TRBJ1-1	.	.	CASSLGGTNTEAFF	TGTGCCAGCAGCCTTGGCGGGACGAACACTGAAGCTTTCTTT
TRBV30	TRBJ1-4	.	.	CAWSAQGSEKLFF	TGTGCCTGGAGTGCGCAGGGGTCGGAAAAACTGTTTTTT
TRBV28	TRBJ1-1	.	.	CASSFLIGNTKAFF	TGTGCCAGCAGTTTCCTGATCGGGAACACTAAAGCTTTCTTT
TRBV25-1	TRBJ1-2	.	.	CASSESGGGYTF	TGTGCCAGCAGTGAATCTGGCGGGGGCTACACCTTC
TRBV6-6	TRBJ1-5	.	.	CASQQDSNQPQHF	TGTGCCAGCCAACAAGATAGCAATCAGCCCCAGCATTTT
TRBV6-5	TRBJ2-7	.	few	CASSYSGSPYEQYF	TGTGCCAGCAGTTACTCGGGCAGTCCCTACGAGCAGTACTTC
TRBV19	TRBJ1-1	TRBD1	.	CASSGTGVTEAFF	TGTGCCAGTAGTGGGACAGGGGTCACTGAAGCTTTCTTT
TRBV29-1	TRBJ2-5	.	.	CSVEFWGRETQYF	TGCAGCGTTGAATTTTGGGGCCGAGAGACCCAGTACTTC
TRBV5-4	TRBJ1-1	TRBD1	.	CASRPPGTASTKAFF	TGTGCCAGCAGGCCCCCCGGGACAGCGAGCACTAAAGCTTTCTTT
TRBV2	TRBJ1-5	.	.	CASSVNGGYQPQHF	TGTGCCAGCAGTGTCAACGGGGGTTATCAGCCCCAGCATTTT
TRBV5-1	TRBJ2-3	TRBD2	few	CASSPGVGGSIDTQYF	TGCGCCAGCAGCCCCGGGGTAGGCGGGAGTATAGATACGCAGTATTTT
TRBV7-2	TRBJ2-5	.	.	CASSLTTSSGETQYF	TGTGCCAGCAGCTTAACGACATCCTCAGGAGAGACCCAGTACTTC
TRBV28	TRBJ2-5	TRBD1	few	CASSSLPRDRRRETQYF	TGTGCCAGCAGTTCTCTTCCCCGGGACAGGAGACGCGAGACCCAGTACTTC
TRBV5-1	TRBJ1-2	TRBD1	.	CASSPGTGASNYGYTF	TGCGCCAGCAGTCCCGGGACAGGGGCCTCTAACTATGGCTACACCTTC
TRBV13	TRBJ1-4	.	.	CASSLGLVTGDIATNEKLFF	TGTGCCAGCAGCTTAGGCCTGGTGACAGGAGACATTGCAACTAATGAAAAACTGTTTTTT
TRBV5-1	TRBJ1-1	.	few	CASSSGSGGDTEAFF	TGCGCCAGCAGCTCGGGCTCGGGGGGGGACACTGAAGCTTTCTTT
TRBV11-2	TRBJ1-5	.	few	CASSEGYNQPQHF	TGTGCCAGCAGCGAGGGCTACAATCAGCCCCAGCATTTT
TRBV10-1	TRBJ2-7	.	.	CASSEGHGEQYF	TGCGCCAGCAGTGAGGGACACGGCGAGCAGTACTTC
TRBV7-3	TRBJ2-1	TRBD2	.	CASSLEAGDTISEQFF	TGTGCCAGCAGCCTAGAAGCGGGAGATACAATTTCGGAGCAGTTCTTC
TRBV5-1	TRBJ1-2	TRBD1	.	CASSFGQGGGYTF	TGCGCCAGCAGCTTTGGACAGGGAGGCGGCTACACCTTC